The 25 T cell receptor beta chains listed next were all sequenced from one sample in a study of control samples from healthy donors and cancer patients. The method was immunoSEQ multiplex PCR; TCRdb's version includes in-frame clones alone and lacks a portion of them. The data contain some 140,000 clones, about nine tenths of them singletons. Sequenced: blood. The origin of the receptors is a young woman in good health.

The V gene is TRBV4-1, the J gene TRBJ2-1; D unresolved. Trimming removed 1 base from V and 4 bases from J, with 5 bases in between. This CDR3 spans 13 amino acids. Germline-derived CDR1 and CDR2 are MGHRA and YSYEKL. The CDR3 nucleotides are TGCGCCAGCAGCCAAGTTGTTTACAATGAGCAGTTCTTC. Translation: CASSQVVYNEQFF.

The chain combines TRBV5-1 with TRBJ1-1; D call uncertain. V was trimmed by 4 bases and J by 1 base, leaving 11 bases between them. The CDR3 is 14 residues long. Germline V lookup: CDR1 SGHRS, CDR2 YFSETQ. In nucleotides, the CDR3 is TGCGCCAGCAGCCCCGTCCCCGGGAACACTGAAGCTTTCTTT. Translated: CASSPVPGNTEAFF. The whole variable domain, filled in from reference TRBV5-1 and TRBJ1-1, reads KAGVTQTPRYLIKTRGQQVTLSCSPISGHRSVSWYQQTPGQGLQFLFEYFSETQRNKGNFPGRFSGRQFSNSRSEMNVSTLELGDSALYLCASSPVPGNTEAFFGQGTRLTVV.

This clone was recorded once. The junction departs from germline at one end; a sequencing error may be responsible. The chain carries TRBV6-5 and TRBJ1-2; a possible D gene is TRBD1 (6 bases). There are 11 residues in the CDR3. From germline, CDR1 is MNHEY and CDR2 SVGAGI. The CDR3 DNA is TGTGCCAGCAGTTCGCAGGGACAACAGTCCTTC. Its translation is CASSSQGQQSF.

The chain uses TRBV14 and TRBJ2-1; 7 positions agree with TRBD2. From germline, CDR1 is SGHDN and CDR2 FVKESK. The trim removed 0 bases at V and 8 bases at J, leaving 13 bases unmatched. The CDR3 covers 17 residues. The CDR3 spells CASSQDIVGGPLDEQFF. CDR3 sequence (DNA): TGTGCCAGCAGCCAAGATATAGTGGGAGGGCCTCTCGATGAGCAGTTCTTC.

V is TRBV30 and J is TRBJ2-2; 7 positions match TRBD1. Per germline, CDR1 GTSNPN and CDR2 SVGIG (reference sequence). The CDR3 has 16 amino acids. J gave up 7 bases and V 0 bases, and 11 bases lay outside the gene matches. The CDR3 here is CAWSVPQGRGGGELFF. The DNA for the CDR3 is TGTGCCTGGAGTGTCCCACAGGGGAGAGGGGGCGGGGAGCTGTTTTTT.

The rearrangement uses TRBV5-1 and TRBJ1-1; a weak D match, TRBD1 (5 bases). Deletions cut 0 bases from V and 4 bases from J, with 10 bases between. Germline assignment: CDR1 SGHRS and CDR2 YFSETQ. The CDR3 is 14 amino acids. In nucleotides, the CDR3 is TGCGCCAGCAGCTTGGCAGGGTTTAGCACTGAAGCTTTCTTT. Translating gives CASSLAGFSTEAFF. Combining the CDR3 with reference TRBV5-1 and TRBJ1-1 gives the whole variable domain KAGVTQTPRYLIKTRGQQVTLSCSPISGHRSVSWYQQTPGQGLQFLFEYFSETQRNKGNFPGRFSGRQFSNSRSEMNVSTLELGDSALYLCASSLAGFSTEAFFGQGTRLTVV.

The CDR3 DNA follows: TGTGCCAGCACCGAACGAGGGGCCGAGGCTTTCTTT. This translates into CASTERGAEAFF. This chain joins TRBV6-5 and TRBJ1-1, with D maybe TRBD1 (5 bases). Trimming removed 7 bases from V and 11 bases from J, with 17 bases in between. The germline V gene has CDR1 MNHEY and CDR2 SVGAGI. The length of the CDR3 is 12 residues.

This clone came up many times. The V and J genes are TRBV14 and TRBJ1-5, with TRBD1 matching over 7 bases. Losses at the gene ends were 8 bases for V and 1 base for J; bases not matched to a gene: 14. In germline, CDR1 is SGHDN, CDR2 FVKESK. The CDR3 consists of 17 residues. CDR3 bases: TGTGCCAGCTCGGGACAGACCTTAACGGGGAGCAATCAGCCCCAGCATTTT. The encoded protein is CASSGQTLTGSNQPQHF.

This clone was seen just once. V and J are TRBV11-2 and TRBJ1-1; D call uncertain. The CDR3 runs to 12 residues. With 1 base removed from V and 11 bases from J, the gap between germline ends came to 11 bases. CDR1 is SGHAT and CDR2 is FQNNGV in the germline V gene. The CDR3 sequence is CASSLAGVDAFF. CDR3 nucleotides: TGTGCCAGCAGCTTAGCCGGGGTGGACGCTTTCTTT.

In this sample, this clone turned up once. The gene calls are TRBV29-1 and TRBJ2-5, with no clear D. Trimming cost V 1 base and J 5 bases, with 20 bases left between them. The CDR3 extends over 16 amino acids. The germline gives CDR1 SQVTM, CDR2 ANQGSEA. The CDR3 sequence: CSVEGLDTDRWETQYF. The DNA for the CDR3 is TGCAGCGTTGAAGGGCTAGACACGGATAGGTGGGAGACCCAGTACTTC.

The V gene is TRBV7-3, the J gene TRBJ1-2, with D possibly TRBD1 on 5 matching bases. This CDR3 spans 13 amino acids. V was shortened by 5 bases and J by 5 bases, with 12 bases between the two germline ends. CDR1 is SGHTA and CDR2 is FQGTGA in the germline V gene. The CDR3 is CASSEGTEYGYTF. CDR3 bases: TGTGCCAGCAGCGAGGGGACGGAGTATGGCTACACCTTC.

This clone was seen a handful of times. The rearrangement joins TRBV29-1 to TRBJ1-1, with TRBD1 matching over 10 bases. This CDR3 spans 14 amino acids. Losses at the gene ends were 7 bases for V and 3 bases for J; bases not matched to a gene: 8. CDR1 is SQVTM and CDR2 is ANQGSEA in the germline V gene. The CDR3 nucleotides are TGCAGCGCAAAGACAGGGGGCGCTGACACTGAAGCTTTCTTT. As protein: CSAKTGGADTEAFF.

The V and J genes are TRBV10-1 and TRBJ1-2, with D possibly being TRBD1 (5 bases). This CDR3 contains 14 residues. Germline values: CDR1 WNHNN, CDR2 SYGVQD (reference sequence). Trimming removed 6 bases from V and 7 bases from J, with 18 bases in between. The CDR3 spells CASSAGTSSGGYTF. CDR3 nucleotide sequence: TGCGCCAGCAGCGCCGGGACTTCATCTGGTGGCTACACCTTC.

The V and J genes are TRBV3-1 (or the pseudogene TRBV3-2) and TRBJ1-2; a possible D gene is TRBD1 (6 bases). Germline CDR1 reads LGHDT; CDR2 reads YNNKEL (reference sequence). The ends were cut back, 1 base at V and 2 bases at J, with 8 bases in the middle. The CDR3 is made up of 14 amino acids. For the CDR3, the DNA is TGTGCCAGCAGCCAAGTTACAGGGAACTATGGCTACACCTTC. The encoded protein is CASSQVTGNYGYTF.

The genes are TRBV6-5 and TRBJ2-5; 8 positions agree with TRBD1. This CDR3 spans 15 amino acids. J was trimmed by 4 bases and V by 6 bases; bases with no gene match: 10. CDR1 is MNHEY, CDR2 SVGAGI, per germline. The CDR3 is CASSRTGQAGETQYF. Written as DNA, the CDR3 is TGTGCCAGCAGCCGTACGGGACAGGCAGGAGAGACCCAGTACTTC.

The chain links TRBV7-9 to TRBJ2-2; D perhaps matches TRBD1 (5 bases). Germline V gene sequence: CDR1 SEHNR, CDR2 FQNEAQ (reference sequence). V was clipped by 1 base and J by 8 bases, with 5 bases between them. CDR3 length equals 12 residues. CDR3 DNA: TGTGCCAGCAGCTTAGGGACAGGGGAGCTGTTTTTT. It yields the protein CASSLGTGELFF.

CDR3 protein: CASSRNPGSTDTQYF. CDR3 nucleotides: TGTGCCAGCTCACGGAACCCAGGGAGCACAGATACGCAGTATTTT. The rearrangement uses TRBV18 and TRBJ2-3, with TRBD1 as a possible D gene (5 bases). From germline, CDR1 is KGHSH and CDR2 LQKENI. Trimming cost V 4 bases and J 0 bases, with 11 bases left between them. The CDR3 totals 15 residues.

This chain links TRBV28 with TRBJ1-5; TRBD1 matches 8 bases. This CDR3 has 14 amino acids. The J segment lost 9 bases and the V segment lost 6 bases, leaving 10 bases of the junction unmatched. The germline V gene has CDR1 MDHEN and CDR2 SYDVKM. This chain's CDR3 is CASSYGQGLRPQHF. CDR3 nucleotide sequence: TGTGCCAGCAGCTACGGACAGGGACTCCGGCCCCAGCATTTT.

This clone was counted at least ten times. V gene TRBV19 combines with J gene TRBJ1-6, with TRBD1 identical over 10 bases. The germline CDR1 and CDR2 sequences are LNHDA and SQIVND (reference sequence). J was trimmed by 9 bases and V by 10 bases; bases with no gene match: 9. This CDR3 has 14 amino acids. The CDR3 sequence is CATRRGTGVSPLHF. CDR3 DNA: TGTGCCACTCGTAGGGGGACAGGGGTTTCACCCCTCCACTTT.

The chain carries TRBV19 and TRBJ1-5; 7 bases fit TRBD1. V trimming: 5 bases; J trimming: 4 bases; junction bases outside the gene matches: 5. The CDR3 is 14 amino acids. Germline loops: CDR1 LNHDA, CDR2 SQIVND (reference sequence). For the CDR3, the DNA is TGTGCCAGTAGTCATGCAGGGGGAAATCAGCCCCAGCATTTT. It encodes CASSHAGGNQPQHF.

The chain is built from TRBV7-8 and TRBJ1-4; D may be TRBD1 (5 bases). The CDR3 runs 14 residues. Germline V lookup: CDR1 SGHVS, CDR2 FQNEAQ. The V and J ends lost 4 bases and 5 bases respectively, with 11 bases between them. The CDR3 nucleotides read TGTGCCAGCAGCTCCGGGACGGCGAATGAAAAACTGTTTTTT. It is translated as CASSSGTANEKLFF.

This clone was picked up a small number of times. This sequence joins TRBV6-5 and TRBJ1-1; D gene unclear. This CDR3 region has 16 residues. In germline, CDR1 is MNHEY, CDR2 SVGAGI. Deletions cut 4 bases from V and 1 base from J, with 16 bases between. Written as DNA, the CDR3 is TGTGCCAGCAGTTCCAGAACTTTAATCGGGAACACTGAAGCTTTCTTT. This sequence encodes CASSSRTLIGNTEAFF.

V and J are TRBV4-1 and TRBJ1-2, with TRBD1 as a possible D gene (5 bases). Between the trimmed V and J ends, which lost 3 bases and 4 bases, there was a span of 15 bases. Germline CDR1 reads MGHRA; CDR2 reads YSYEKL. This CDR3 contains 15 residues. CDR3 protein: CASSHSGPGGYGYTF. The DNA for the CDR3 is TGCGCCAGCAGCCACTCGGGACCCGGCGGCTATGGCTACACCTTC.

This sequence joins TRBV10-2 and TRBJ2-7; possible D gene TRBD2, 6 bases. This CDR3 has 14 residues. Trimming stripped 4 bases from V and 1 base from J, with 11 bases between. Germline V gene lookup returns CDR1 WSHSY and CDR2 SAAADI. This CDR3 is CASSGREISYEQYF. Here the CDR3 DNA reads TGCGCCAGCAGTGGCCGGGAGATTTCCTACGAGCAGTACTTC.

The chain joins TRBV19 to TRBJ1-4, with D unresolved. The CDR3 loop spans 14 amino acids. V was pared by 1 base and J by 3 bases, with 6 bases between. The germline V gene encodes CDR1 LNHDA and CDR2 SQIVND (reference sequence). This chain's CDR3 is CASSIGASNEKLFF. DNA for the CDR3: TGTGCCAGTAGTATAGGGGCGTCTAATGAAAAACTGTTTTTT. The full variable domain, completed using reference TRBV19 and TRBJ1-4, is DGGITQSPKYLFRKEGQNVTLSCEQNLNHDAMYWYRQDPGQGLRLIYYSQIVNDFQKGDIAEGYSVSREKKESFPLTVTSAQKNPTAFYLCASSIGASNEKLFFGSGTQLSVL.